This is a list of T cell receptor beta chains from one sample in a study of cytomegalovirus exposure and HLA in healthy donors. Produced via immunoSEQ multiplex PCR; TCRdb's table is partial and in-frame only. The sample carries 120,000 or so clones, roughly 80% recorded once. Sequencing input: PBMCs. These receptors were collected from a female donor in good health and CMV-seropositive. Both conserved end residues are part of each CDR3. D genes are given only for firm matches.

TRBV5-1	TRBD1	TRBJ2-2	CASSLRQGDTGELFF
TRBV7-2	TRBD2	TRBJ2-7	CASSQVVGGGYEQYF
TRBV6-5	TRBD1	TRBJ2-7	CASRRDRETYEQYF
TRBV4-1	TRBD2	TRBJ2-7	CASSQVAGGAYEQYF
TRBV4-3	.	TRBJ1-1	CASSQDSRGGTEAFF
TRBV6-6	TRBD1	TRBJ1-4	CATGTGENEKLFF
TRBV5-6	TRBD1	TRBJ2-7	CASSETGSSYEQYF
TRBV4-1	TRBD1	TRBJ2-7	CASSLGTGLLEQYF
TRBV27	TRBD2	TRBJ2-1	CASTLTSGGNNEQFF
TRBV7-8	TRBD1	TRBJ2-5	CASSLGQEETQYF
TRBV11-2	.	TRBJ1-5	CASSLQGSNQPQHF
TRBV6-1	.	TRBJ1-1	CASSGSRGSGAEAFF
TRBV5-1	.	TRBJ2-6	CASLPSPGANVLTF
TRBV20-1	.	TRBJ2-5	CSATQETQYF
TRBV5-1	TRBD2	TRBJ2-3	CASSLESGGASDTQYF
TRBV7-6	.	TRBJ1-3	CASSLTPDGGAGRSSGNTIYF
TRBV4-3	.	TRBJ1-2	CASSQDVGRSYGYTF
TRBV7-2	TRBD1	TRBJ1-2	CASSLEGTGDYGYTF
TRBV11-3	TRBD2	TRBJ2-5	CASSLGTSGEGETQYF
TRBV4-2	.	TRBJ2-1	CASSQAITGKTYNEQFF
TRBV19	.	TRBJ1-5	CASRGPLNQPQHF
TRBV5-1	TRBD2	TRBJ2-3	CASSLGASGGFTDTQYF
TRBV5-1	.	TRBJ1-1	CASSPRGQEMNTEAFF
TRBV4-3	.	TRBJ2-7	CASSHWSVTVYEQYF
TRBV6-5	TRBD1	TRBJ1-1	CASRGQGRTEAFF
TRBV6-5	.	TRBJ1-6	CASSLNRERSPLHF
TRBV9	.	TRBJ1-1	CASSPGHNTEAFF
TRBV18	.	TRBJ2-7	CASSGGRPGEQYF